This TCR beta chain was documented in a study of blood T cell repertoires in COVID-19. Under the authors' procedure: Quantification of nucleated cells was approximated via reference gene primer amplification. Produced via immunoSEQ multiplex PCR; TCRdb's table is partial and in-frame only. From that table come the V and J calls and clone size; the DNA was used to work out D and trimming. The sample records 80,000 to 95,000 clones, roughly 86% being singletons. Deletions cut 5 bases from V and 7 bases from J, with 17 bases between. The CDR3 totals 14 residues. CDR1 and CDR2 from the germline V gene are MNHEY and SVGAGI.

Material: peripheral blood. The rearrangement uses TRBV6-5 and TRBJ1-2; maybe TRBD1 (5 bases). The TCR comes from a human donor in a cohort sampled during active COVID-19. The CDR3 nucleotides are TGTGCCAGCAGTCCCACCTATGGGGGAGGTGGCTACACCTTC. The encoded protein is CASSPTYGGGGYTF.